This TCR beta chain was sequenced in a study of blood T cell repertoires in COVID-19. Authors' analysis steps: Quantification of nucleated cells was approximated via reference gene primer amplification. The data were produced by immunoSEQ multiplex PCR, yet TCRdb's version contains in-frame clones alone and is incomplete. From that table come the V and J calls and clone size; the DNA was used to work out D and trimming. The repertoire includes about 82,000 clones, roughly 70% of them detected once, and 2.6% sits in the top ten. Sequencing was carried out using peripheral blood. The clonotype was recovered from a human donor with acute or convalescent COVID-19. The donor label of this sample is uncertain.

CDR3 in amino acids: CASSTTETQYF. The CDR3 nucleotides are TGTGCCAGCAGTACAACCGAGACCCAGTACTTC. The V gene is TRBV28, the J gene TRBJ2-5; D is undetermined. Germline V CDR1 and CDR2: MDHEN, SYDVKM. The CDR3 is made up of 11 amino acids. Trimming took 5 bases from V and 5 from J, leaving 6 bases between them.